This T cell receptor (beta chain) was recorded in a study of T cell repertoires in cytomegalovirus infection. Overall study context: Selected CMV epitopes included recently identified HLA-C-restricted ones as well as well-studied HLA-B-restricted ones. Public signatures in TCR beta pointed to CMV infection and matching HLA type.

The germline V gene encodes CDR1 MNHNS and CDR2 SASEGT. The CDR3 is 16 residues long. V shed 3 bases, J shed 8 bases, and the junction held 13 bases outside the gene matches. To note about this clonotype: Its antigen remains unidentified.

Broader study findings: Carriage of CMV together with the relevant HLA was identifiable through cumulative public TCR beta family frequency. The response measured ex vivo was dominated by TCR beta clonotypes (HLA-C-restricted and CMV-specific).

One entry per CDR3 protein, called by TCRdb with MiXCR from the reads. Among approximately 340,000 distinct CDR3 sequences, approximately 32% were seen once, and the ten largest hold roughly 20%. This specimen was cultured PBMCs, taken from culture after CMV antigen stimulation. The chain uses TRBV6-1 and TRBJ2-4; 7 bases fit TRBD1. The clonotype was recovered from a human donor in good health (CMV status not recorded). Some clones in this sample may be carry-over from other donors' samples. The DNA of the CDR3 is TGTGCCAGCAGTGAGGGGACAGTCAAAACCAGGTACATTCAGTACTTC. Its translation: CASSEGTVKTRYIQYF.